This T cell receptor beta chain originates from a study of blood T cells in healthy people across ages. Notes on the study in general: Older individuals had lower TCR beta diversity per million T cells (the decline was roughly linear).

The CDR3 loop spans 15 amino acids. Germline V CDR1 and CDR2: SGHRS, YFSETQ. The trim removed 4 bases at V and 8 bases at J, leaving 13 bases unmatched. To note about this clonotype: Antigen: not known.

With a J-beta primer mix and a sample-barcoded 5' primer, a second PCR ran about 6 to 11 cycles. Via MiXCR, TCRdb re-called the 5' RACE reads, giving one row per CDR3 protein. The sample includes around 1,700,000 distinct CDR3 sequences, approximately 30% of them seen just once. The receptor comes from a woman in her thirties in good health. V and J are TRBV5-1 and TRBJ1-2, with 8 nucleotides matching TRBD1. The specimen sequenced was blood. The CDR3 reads CASSVGQGAAEGYTF. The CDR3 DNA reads TGCGCCAGCAGCGTAGGACAGGGAGCTGCGGAAGGCTACACCTTC.